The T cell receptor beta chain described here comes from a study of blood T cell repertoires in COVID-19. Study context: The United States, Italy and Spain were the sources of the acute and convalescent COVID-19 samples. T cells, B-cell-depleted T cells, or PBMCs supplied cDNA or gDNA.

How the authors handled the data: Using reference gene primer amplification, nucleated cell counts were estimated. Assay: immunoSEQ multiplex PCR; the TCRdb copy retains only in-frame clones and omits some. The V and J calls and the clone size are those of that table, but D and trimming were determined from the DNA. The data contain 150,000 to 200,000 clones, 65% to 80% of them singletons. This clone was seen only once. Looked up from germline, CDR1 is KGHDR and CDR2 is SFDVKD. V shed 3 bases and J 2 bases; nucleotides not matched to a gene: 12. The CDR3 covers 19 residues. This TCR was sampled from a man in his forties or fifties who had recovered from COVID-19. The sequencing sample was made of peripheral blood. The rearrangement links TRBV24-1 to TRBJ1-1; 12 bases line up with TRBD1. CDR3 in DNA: TGTGCCACCAGTGATCGACCCGGGACAGGGGGCTTAAAAAACACTGAAGCTTTCTTT. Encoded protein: CATSDRPGTGGLKNTEAFF.